This is a list of T cell receptor beta chains from one sample in a study of T cell responses to AZD1222 COVID-19 vaccine. TCRdb keeps only in-frame clones here, not all; method: immunoSEQ multiplex PCR. This sample has 90,000 to 95,000 clones, with 65% to 90% found just once. This sample comprised peripheral blood, obtained on day 0 of AZD1222 vaccination. The receptor source for this set is an adult in good health. Each CDR3 is given without its conserved first and last residue. Fields, in order: V gene, J gene, CDR3 length, CDR3 protein.

TRBV20-1	TRBJ1-6	11	SASPGGVSSLH
TRBV5-6	TRBJ1-3	15	ASSLPGQGSSGNTIY
TRBV7-9	TRBJ2-7	10	ASSLERGEQY
TRBV7-9	TRBJ1-6	12	ASNPGTGGSPLH
TRBV2	TRBJ2-7	12	ASDPGQGAYEQY
TRBV10-2	TRBJ2-7	15	ASSALREGPTTYEQY
TRBV3-1/TRBV3-2	TRBJ2-1	16	ASSQGPRTSGIGNEQF
TRBV7-2	TRBJ2-3	10	ASSFTQSTQY
TRBV4-2	TRBJ1-5	11	ASSQDFSQPQH
TRBV15	TRBJ1-4	12	ATSRGQGGEKLF
TRBV18	TRBJ1-3	17	ASSPRQIRDPAPGNTIY
TRBV2	TRBJ1-5	11	ASRSGPNQPQH
TRBV19	TRBJ2-2	14	ASSNLAGVNTGELF
TRBV30	TRBJ1-4	14	AWRPGQGLTNEKLF
TRBV18	TRBJ1-1	14	ASSQSLGGQSAEAF
TRBV15	TRBJ1-5	12	ATSRDSGQKPQH
TRBV19	TRBJ1-6	11	ASSIGADSPLH
TRBV10-2	TRBJ1-1	11	ASRYGPYTEAF
TRBV27	TRBJ2-5	9	ASSHAETQY
TRBV6-5	TRBJ2-1	13	ASSYGGTSRNEQF
TRBV19	TRBJ1-5	15	ASSIVSQGGSNQPQH
TRBV6-5	TRBJ2-7	11	ASRRTGSYEQY
TRBV7-9	TRBJ1-2	12	ASSQNTGEGGYT
TRBV5-1	TRBJ1-2	12	ASSFTGDTYGYT
TRBV6-6	TRBJ2-2	13	ASSQNQGDTGELF
TRBV7-2	TRBJ2-5	11	ASSLGLQETQY
TRBV7-9	TRBJ2-3	15	ASSLGLAGGNTDTQY
TRBV19	TRBJ2-5	13	ASSIGGRNQETQY